One TCR beta chain is described in this entry. The entry originates in a study of T-cell reconstitution after alpha-beta-depleted transplantation in children. During its preparation, the TCRbeta library received unique molecular identifiers. TCRdb re-called the PCR reads through MiXCR, storing one row per CDR3 protein. The sample holds 900,000 or so distinct CDR3 sequences, about 15% seen once. Germline V gene sequence: CDR1 ENHRY, CDR2 SYGVKD. V lost 8 bases and J 3 bases, leaving 11 bases between the germline ends. There are 12 residues in the CDR3. The source is a male patient aged 10-17 years who had a stem cell transplant for acute lymphoblastic leukemia, so the T cells may come from the graft donor. The starting material was PBMCs, mostly from graft donor cells, obtained 360 days after TCRalphabeta/CD19-depleted stem cell transplant. This rearrangement joins TRBV10-3 to TRBJ2-7; D is uncertain. The CDR3 DNA reads as TGTGCCATCGGCGCCAGGCACTACGAGCAGTACTTC. This gives the protein CAIGARHYEQYF.